The 32 T cell receptor beta chains in this list originate from one sample, sequenced in a study of CD8 T cells in ankylosing spondylitis. TCRdb ran MiXCR on the 5' RACE reads and lists one entry per CDR3 protein. The sample yields 470,000 or so distinct CDR3 sequences, roughly 27% seen once. Broader study findings: Ankylosing spondylitis blood appeared to be characterized by a TCR beta motif of under 10 highly homologous variants.

These receptors' targets are unknown. The specimen sequenced was blood, either unsorted or a sorted T cell fraction (not recorded which). Receptors originate from a male donor with ankylosing spondylitis.

The chain is built from TRBV20-1 and TRBJ2-1, with D uncertain. V was shortened by 5 bases and J by 2 bases, with 16 bases between the two germline ends. Germline CDR1 and CDR2: DFQATT and SNEGSKA (reference sequence). The CDR3 contains 15 residues. CDR3 protein: CSAQTLEAPYNEQFF. CDR3 sequence (DNA): TGCAGTGCTCAAACCCTAGAAGCGCCCTACAATGAGCAGTTCTTC.

The chain is built from TRBV24-1 and TRBJ2-3; D is undetermined. Per the germline V gene, CDR1 is KGHDR and CDR2 is SFDVKD. V was cut by 7 bases and J by 2 bases, with 6 bases left in between. This CDR3 spans 12 amino acids. CDR3 protein: CATRGNTDTQYF. CDR3 nucleotide sequence: TGTGCCACCAGGGGAAACACAGATACGCAGTATTTT.

This clonotype was seen more than once but under ten times. This rearrangement joins TRBV3-1 to TRBJ2-5; possibly TRBD1 or TRBD2 for D (5 bases each). Trimming removed 2 bases at V and 4 bases at J, with 14 bases between. The CDR3 spans 15 residues. Germline CDR1 is LGHDT and CDR2 is YNNKEL (reference sequence). CDR3 residues: CASSQWDLRVETQYF. CDR3 nucleotide sequence: TGTGCCAGCAGCCAATGGGACCTCCGGGTAGAGACCCAGTACTTC.

The chain couples TRBV12-3 or TRBV12-4 to TRBJ2-7; a weak D match, TRBD1 (6 bases). The CDR3 is 14 residues long. The germline V and J ends were trimmed by 1 base and 4 bases, with 11 bases remaining between them. The CDR3 DNA is TGTGCCAGCAGTTTAGAGGGACACTTATACGAGCAGTACTTC. Amino acid sequence: CASSLEGHLYEQYF.

This clonotype was detected only a few times. V is TRBV3-1 and J is TRBJ2-1; 7 bases match TRBD2. After removal of 0 bases from V and 5 bases from J, the junction contained 7 bases not matched to a gene. Germline assignment: CDR1 LGHDT and CDR2 YNNKEL (reference sequence). The CDR3 loop spans 16 amino acids. CDR3 coding DNA: TGTGCCAGCAGCCAAGATTGGGCTAGCGGAAACAATGAGCAGTTCTTC. As protein: CASSQDWASGNNEQFF.

A few counts support this clonotype. This chain's CDR3 is CSVETGGFTDTQYF. For the CDR3, the DNA is TGCAGCGTTGAGACAGGGGGCTTCACAGATACGCAGTATTTT. The chain carries TRBV29-1 and TRBJ2-3; 10 bases align to TRBD1. Germline V gene data show CDR1 as SQVTM and CDR2 as ANQGSEA. The length of the CDR3 is 14 residues. J lost 2 bases, V lost 3 bases, and 2 bases had no gene match.

This clonotype was detected only a few times. The V and J genes are TRBV12-3 or TRBV12-4 and TRBJ2-5; 10 bases line up with TRBD2. The CDR3 totals 17 residues. The junction had 16 bases not matched to a gene; V was cut back by 7 bases and J by 5 bases. The CDR3 loop reads CASIPGLTSGMGETQYF. The CDR3 DNA is TGTGCCAGCATCCCGGGGCTTACTAGCGGGATGGGGGAGACCCAGTACTTC.

The rearrangement joins TRBV12-3 or TRBV12-4 to TRBJ2-1, with TRBD2 as a possible D gene (5 bases). Trimming shortened V by 4 bases and J by 4 bases, and 11 bases separated the two germline ends. The CDR3 is 14 residues long. CDR3: CASSSRTGYNEQFF. The CDR3 region has the DNA TGTGCCAGCAGTTCTCGGACTGGGTACAATGAGCAGTTCTTC.

V is TRBV20-1 and J is TRBJ1-5; D is perhaps TRBD1 (6 bases). The CDR3 is 14 residues long. Germline CDR1 and CDR2: DFQATT and SNEGSKA (reference sequence). V lost 3 bases, J lost 2 bases, and 11 bases lay in between. The chain's CDR3 is CSASNRVGNQPQHF. The CDR3 bases are TGCAGTGCTAGTAACAGGGTGGGCAATCAGCCCCAGCATTTT.

This clonotype was picked up many times. CDR3 in amino acids: CASSEQGLRDEQFF. CDR3 bases: TGTGCCAGCAGCGAACAGGGACTTAGGGATGAGCAGTTCTTC. The chain couples TRBV28 to TRBJ2-1, with D perhaps assigned TRBD1 or TRBD2 (6 bases each). V gave up 6 bases and J gave up 8 bases, with 17 bases separating them. This CDR3 comprises 14 residues. Germline CDR1 is MDHEN and CDR2 is SYDVKM.

This clonotype occurred a few times. This chain links TRBV29-1 with TRBJ2-3, with D perhaps being TRBD1 or TRBD2 (6 bases each). Germline-derived CDR1 and CDR2 are SQVTM and ANQGSEA. This CDR3 is 14 amino acids long. With 1 base removed from V and 5 bases from J, the gap between germline ends came to 13 bases. The CDR3 reads CSVEARGPGDTQYF. DNA of the CDR3: TGCAGCGTTGAAGCACGGGGGCCAGGAGATACGCAGTATTTT.

This clonotype was detected a few times. V and J are TRBV7-2 and TRBJ1-2; D is unclear. Trimming stripped 0 bases from V and 4 bases from J, with 12 bases between. The CDR3 covers 15 residues. Germline assignment: CDR1 SGHTA and CDR2 FQGNSA. The CDR3 protein is CASSLAAKGTYGYTF. Written as DNA, the CDR3 is TGTGCCAGCAGCTTAGCGGCGAAGGGCACCTATGGCTACACCTTC.

This clonotype has a count of ten or more. The rearrangement links TRBV27 to TRBJ2-2; 8 nucleotides match TRBD1. The V and J ends lost 6 bases and 6 bases, in that order; junction bases with no gene match: 6. CDR1 and CDR2 from the germline V gene are MNHEY and SMNVEV (reference sequence). This CDR3 has 14 amino acids. The CDR3 here is CASSPGRGPGELFF. CDR3 coding DNA: TGTGCCAGCAGCCCCGGCAGGGGGCCCGGGGAGCTGTTTTTT.

Many counts were recorded for this clonotype. CDR3 residues: CAILKDRDADTQYF. CDR3 bases: TGTGCCATCCTTAAGGACAGGGACGCAGATACGCAGTATTTT. The V and J genes are TRBV7-9 and TRBJ2-3; 8 bases line up with TRBD1. The CDR3 has 14 amino acids. Trimming cost V 10 bases and J 4 bases; bases outside gene matches: 10. Germline V lookup: CDR1 SEHNR, CDR2 FQNEAQ (reference sequence).

The chain links TRBV20-1 to TRBJ1-5; perhaps TRBD1 as D (6 bases). The V and J ends lost 3 bases and 7 bases respectively, with 19 bases between them. The CDR3 length is 15 residues. Germline V gives CDR1 DFQATT, CDR2 SNEGSKA (reference sequence). For the CDR3, the DNA is TGCAGTGCTAGGAACCTCCGGGACACCACCCAGCCCCAGCATTTT. The encoded protein is CSARNLRDTTQPQHF.

A few counts support this clonotype. The genes are TRBV29-1 and TRBJ1-1; D is ambiguous. CDR3 length: 13 residues. The V gene lost 6 bases and the J gene lost 0 bases, with 11 bases spanning the gap. The V gene's germline CDR1 is SQVTM and CDR2 ANQGSEA. CDR3 amino acids: CSVRSWMNTEAFF. CDR3 sequence (DNA): TGCAGCGTCCGTTCTTGGATGAACACTGAAGCTTTCTTT.

This clonotype was detected a few times. This chain connects TRBV20-1 to TRBJ2-1, with D possibly TRBD2 on 5 matching bases. Deletions cut 0 bases from V and 9 bases from J, with 15 bases between. This CDR3 comprises 14 residues. Germline CDR1 and CDR2: DFQATT and SNEGSKA (reference sequence). In DNA, the CDR3 is TGCAGTGCTAGAGATCCGTGGCCGGGGAGTGAGCAGTTCTTC. Its protein is CSARDPWPGSEQFF.

This chain uses TRBV29-1 with TRBJ1-1; weak D call: TRBD1 (6 bases). V shed 4 bases and J shed 3 bases, with 9 bases lying between them. The CDR3 extends over 12 amino acids. Germline V CDR1 and CDR2: SQVTM, ANQGSEA. CDR3 in DNA: TGCAGCGTTGGGGGGGCGGACACTGAAGCTTTCTTT. It translates to CSVGGADTEAFF.

The chain uses TRBV5-1 and TRBJ1-4; tentative D call: TRBD1 (6 bases). Trimming shortened V by 0 bases and J by 12 bases, and 18 bases separated the two germline ends. The CDR3 has 15 residues. CDR1 and CDR2 from the germline V gene are SGHRS and YFSETQ. The CDR3 coding sequence is TGCGCCAGCAGCTTGGCCGGAAGGACAGCTGGGGAACTGTTTTTT. This translates into CASSLAGRTAGELFF.

This clonotype was detected only a few times. CDR3 coding DNA: TGCAGTGCCAAAAGGACGGCGAGCTCCTACGAGCAGTACTTC. Amino acid sequence: CSAKRTASSYEQYF. V usage is TRBV20-1 and J usage is TRBJ2-7, with unresolved D. This CDR3 is 14 amino acids long. V shed 6 bases and J shed 0 bases, with 15 bases lying between them. CDR1 and CDR2 from the germline V gene are DFQATT and SNEGSKA (reference sequence).

V and J are TRBV9 and TRBJ2-5; TRBD1 might be the D (6 bases). This CDR3 has 14 residues. V lost 4 bases and J lost 5, with 15 bases in between. Germline CDR1 is SGDLS and CDR2 is YYNGEE. The CDR3 loop reads CASSKTGQRETQYF. The CDR3 bases are TGTGCCAGCAGCAAGACAGGCCAGCGGGAGACCCAGTACTTC.

J is TRBJ2-2 and V is TRBV5-1; D unresolved. The CDR3 totals 14 residues. Trimming took off 0 bases at V and 6 bases at J, with 9 bases between the two ends. Germline CDR1 SGHRS, CDR2 YFSETQ. The CDR3 region is CASSLVYFSGELFF. In DNA form, the CDR3 reads TGCGCCAGCAGCTTGGTCTACTTCTCCGGGGAGCTGTTTTTT.

The genes are TRBV24-1 and TRBJ1-4; 7 nucleotides align to TRBD1. With 9 bases clipped from V and 4 bases from J, the junction kept 4 bases outside the gene matches. The germline gives CDR1 KGHDR, CDR2 SFDVKD. The CDR3 totals 13 residues. The CDR3 here is CATQGTVNEKLFF. CDR3 DNA: TGTGCCACCCAGGGGACAGTTAATGAAAAACTGTTTTTT.

This chain uses TRBV6-1 with TRBJ2-7; D is unclear. The V and J ends lost 8 bases and 3 bases respectively, with 14 bases between them. Looked up from germline, CDR1 is MNHNS and CDR2 is SASEGT. CDR3 size: 13 residues. The DNA for the CDR3 is TGTGCCAGCGGCACACTCCCAGGCTACGAGCAGTACTTC. Amino acid sequence: CASGTLPGYEQYF.

The CDR3 DNA follows: TGTGCCAGCAGCCCGCCTACGGCAGAGTTAGAGGTCTATGGCTACACCTTC. This sequence encodes CASSPPTAELEVYGYTF. The chain couples TRBV5-5 to TRBJ1-2, with no clear D. The length of the CDR3 is 17 residues. V dropped 4 bases and J dropped 4 bases, with 23 bases sitting between them. The germline V gene encodes CDR1 SGHKS and CDR2 YYEKEE (reference sequence).

The V and J genes are TRBV5-1 and TRBJ2-1; TRBD2 aligns across 8 bases. The ends lost 4 bases at V and 9 bases at J; junction bases unmatched: 15. Germline V gene lookup returns CDR1 SGHRS and CDR2 YFSETQ. The CDR3 has 16 residues. CDR3 protein: CASSVILAATAVEQFF. DNA of the CDR3: TGCGCCAGCAGCGTAATACTAGCGGCCACAGCCGTTGAGCAGTTCTTC. The whole variable domain, filled in from reference TRBV5-1 and TRBJ2-1, reads KAGVTQTPRYLIKTRGQQVTLSCSPISGHRSVSWYQQTPGQGLQFLFEYFSETQRNKGNFPGRFSGRQFSNSRSEMNVSTLELGDSALYLCASSVILAATAVEQFFGPGTRLTVL.

This clonotype was seen only a few times. V is TRBV7-2 and J is TRBJ1-3; unclear D gene. Trimming took 0 bases from V and 4 from J, leaving 10 bases between them. The CDR3 is 15 amino acids. Germline lookup yields CDR1 SGHTA and CDR2 FQGNSA. The CDR3 sequence: CASSLATGSGNTIYF. The CDR3 DNA follows: TGTGCCAGCAGCTTAGCTACGGGGTCCGGAAACACCATATATTTT.

This clonotype turned up a few times. The chain has TRBV5-5 and TRBJ2-2; D may be TRBD2 (6 bases). The CDR3 is made up of 17 amino acids. V gave up 4 bases and J gave up 7 bases, with 23 bases separating them. CDR1 is SGHKS, CDR2 YYEKEE, per germline (reference sequence). The CDR3 sequence is CASSPGVGQATRGELFF. In DNA, the CDR3 is TGTGCCAGCAGCCCGGGGGTTGGGCAGGCGACTCGCGGGGAGCTGTTTTTT.

The V call is TRBV6-5, the J call TRBJ2-5, with a tentative D call TRBD2 (5 bases). Germline V CDR1 and CDR2: MNHEY, SVGAGI. V was shortened by 0 bases and J by 1 base, with 9 bases between the two germline ends. The CDR3 covers 15 residues. CDR3 nucleotide sequence: TGTGCCAGCAGTTACTCGAAGGGAGCCCAAGAGACCCAGTACTTC. This translates into CASSYSKGAQETQYF.

This clonotype was found a few times. The CDR3 DNA reads TGTGCCAGCAGCCTCCAAGGACTAGCGGGCTACAATGAGCAGTTCTTC. Protein: CASSLQGLAGYNEQFF. The J gene is TRBJ2-1, the V gene TRBV7-2; 11 nucleotides align to TRBD2. There are 16 residues in the CDR3. Trimming at V came to 5 bases and at J to 3 bases, leaving 6 bases not matched to a gene. Germline loops: CDR1 SGHTA, CDR2 FQGNSA.

CDR3 bases: TGCAGTGCTAGGAATAGCAGGGCCAGCGACGAGCAGTACTTC. Translated: CSARNSRASDEQYF. V and J are TRBV20-1 and TRBJ2-7, with D maybe TRBD1 (5 bases). The CDR3 covers 14 residues. Germline V gives CDR1 DFQATT, CDR2 SNEGSKA (reference sequence). The V gene lost 3 bases and the J gene lost 5 bases, with 17 bases spanning the gap.

CDR3 sequence reads: CSVVGLQETQYF. CDR3 DNA sequence: TGCAGCGTCGTGGGACTTCAAGAGACCCAGTACTTC. This rearrangement joins TRBV29-1 to TRBJ2-5, with D possibly TRBD2 on 6 matching bases. The CDR3 contains 12 residues. Germline V gives CDR1 SQVTM, CDR2 ANQGSEA. The V end was cut by 6 bases, the J end by 2 bases, with 10 bases between.